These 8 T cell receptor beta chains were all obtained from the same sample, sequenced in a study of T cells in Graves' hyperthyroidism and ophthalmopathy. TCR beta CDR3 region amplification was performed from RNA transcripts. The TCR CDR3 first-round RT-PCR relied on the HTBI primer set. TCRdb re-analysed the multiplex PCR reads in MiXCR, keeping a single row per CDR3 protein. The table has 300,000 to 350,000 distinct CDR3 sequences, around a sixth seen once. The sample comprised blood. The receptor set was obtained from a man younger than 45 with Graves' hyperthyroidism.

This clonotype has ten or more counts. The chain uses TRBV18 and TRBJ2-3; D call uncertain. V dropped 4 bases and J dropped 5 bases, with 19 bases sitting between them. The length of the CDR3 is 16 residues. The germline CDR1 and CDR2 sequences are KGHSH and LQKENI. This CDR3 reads CASSRGPSAALDTQYF. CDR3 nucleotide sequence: TGTGCCAGCTCACGAGGTCCCTCGGCAGCTCTAGATACGCAGTATTTT.

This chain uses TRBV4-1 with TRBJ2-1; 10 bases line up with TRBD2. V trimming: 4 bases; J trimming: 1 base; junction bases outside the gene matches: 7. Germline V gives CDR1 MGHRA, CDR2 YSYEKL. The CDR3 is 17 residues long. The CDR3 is CASSPSGSIGSYNEQFF. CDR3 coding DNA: TGCGCCAGCAGCCCTAGCGGGAGTATAGGATCCTACAATGAGCAGTTCTTC.

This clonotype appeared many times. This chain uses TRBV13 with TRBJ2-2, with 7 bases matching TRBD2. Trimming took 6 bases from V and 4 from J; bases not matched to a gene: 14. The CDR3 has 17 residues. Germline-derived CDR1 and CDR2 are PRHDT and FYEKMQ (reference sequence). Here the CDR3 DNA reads TGTGCCAGCAGTCGTGGGGCGGGAGTTTTCTCCACCGGGGAGCTGTTTTTT. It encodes CASSRGAGVFSTGELFF.

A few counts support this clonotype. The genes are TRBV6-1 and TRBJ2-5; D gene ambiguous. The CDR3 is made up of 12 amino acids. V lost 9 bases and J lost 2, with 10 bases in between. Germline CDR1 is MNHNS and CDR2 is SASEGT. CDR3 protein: CASFLQQETQYF. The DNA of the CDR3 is TGTGCCAGTTTCTTGCAGCAAGAGACCCAGTACTTC.

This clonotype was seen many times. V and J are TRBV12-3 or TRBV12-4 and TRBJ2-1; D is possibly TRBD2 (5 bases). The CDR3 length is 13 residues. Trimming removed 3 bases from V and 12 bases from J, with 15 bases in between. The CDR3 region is CASSFVTTGGQFF. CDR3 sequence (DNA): TGTGCCAGCAGTTTTGTAACTACCGGAGGGCAGTTCTTC.

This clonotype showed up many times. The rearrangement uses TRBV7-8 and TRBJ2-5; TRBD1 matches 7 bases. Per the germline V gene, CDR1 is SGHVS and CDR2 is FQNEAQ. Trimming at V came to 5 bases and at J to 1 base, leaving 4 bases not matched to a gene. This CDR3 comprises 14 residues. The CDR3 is CASSENRGQETQYF. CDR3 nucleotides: TGTGCCAGCAGCGAGAACAGGGGCCAAGAGACCCAGTACTTC.

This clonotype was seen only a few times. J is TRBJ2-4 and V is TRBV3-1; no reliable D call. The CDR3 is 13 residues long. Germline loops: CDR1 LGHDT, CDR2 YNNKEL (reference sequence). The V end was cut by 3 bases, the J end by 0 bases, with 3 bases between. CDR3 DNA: TGTGCCAGCAGCCACATAGCCAAAAACATTCAGTACTTC. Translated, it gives CASSHIAKNIQYF.

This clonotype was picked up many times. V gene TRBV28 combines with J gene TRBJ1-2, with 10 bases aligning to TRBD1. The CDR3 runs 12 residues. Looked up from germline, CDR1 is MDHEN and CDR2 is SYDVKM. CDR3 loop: CVPGQGIYGYTF. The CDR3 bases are TGTGTCCCGGGACAGGGGATCTATGGCTACACCTTC.